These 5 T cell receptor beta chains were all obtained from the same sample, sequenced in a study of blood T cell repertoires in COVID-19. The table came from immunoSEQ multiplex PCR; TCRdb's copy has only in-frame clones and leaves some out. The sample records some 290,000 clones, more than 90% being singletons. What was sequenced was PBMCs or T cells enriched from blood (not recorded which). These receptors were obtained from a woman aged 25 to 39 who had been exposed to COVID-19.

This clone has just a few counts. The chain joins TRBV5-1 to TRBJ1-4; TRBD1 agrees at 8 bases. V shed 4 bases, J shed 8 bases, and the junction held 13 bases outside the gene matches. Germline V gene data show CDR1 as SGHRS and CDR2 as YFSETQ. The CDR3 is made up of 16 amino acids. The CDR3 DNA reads TGCGCCAGCAGCCTCAACCGGGACAGGAATGGCGAAAAACTGTTTTTT. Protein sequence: CASSLNRDRNGEKLFF. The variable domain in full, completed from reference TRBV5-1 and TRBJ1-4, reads KAGVTQTPRYLIKTRGQQVTLSCSPISGHRSVSWYQQTPGQGLQFLFEYFSETQRNKGNFPGRFSGRQFSNSRSEMNVSTLELGDSALYLCASSLNRDRNGEKLFFGSGTQLSVL.

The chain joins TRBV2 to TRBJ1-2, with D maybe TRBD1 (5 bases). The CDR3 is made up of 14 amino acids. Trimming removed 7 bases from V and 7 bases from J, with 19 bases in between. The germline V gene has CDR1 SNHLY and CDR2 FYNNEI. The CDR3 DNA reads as TGTGCCAGCAACGTTCGTTCAGGCGGGGGTGGCTACACCTTC. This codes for CASNVRSGGGGYTF.

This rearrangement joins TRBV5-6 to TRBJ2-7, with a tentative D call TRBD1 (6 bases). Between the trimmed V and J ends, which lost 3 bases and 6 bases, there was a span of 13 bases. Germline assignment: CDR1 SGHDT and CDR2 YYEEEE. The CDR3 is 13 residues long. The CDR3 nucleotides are TGTGCCAGCAGCTGGTTTACAGGGCGCGAGCAGTACTTC. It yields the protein CASSWFTGREQYF.

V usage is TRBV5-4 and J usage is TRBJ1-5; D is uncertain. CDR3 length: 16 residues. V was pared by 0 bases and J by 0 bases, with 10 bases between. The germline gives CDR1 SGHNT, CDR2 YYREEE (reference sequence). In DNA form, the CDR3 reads TGTGCCAGCAGCTTGGCCGGGAGTGATAGCAATCAGCCCCAGCATTTT. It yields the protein CASSLAGSDSNQPQHF. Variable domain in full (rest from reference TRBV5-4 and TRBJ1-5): ETGVTQSPTHLIKTRGQQVTLRCSSQSGHNTVSWYQQALGQGPQFIFQYYREEENGRGNFPPRFSGLQFPNYSSELNVNALELDDSALYLCASSLAGSDSNQPQHFGDGTRLSIL.

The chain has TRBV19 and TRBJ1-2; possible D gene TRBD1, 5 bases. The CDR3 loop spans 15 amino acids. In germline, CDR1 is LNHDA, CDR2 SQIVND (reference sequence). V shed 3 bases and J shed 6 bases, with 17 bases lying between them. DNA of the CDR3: TGTGCCAGTAGTATGGGACTGACTCCGAGGGATGGCTACACCTTC. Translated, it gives CASSMGLTPRDGYTF.